These 8 T cell receptor beta chains were sequenced from one sample in a study of shared clonotypes between healthy human individuals. TCRdb's copy holds only in-frame clones and misses some; the assay was immunoSEQ multiplex PCR. The sample lists roughly 510,000 clones; about 79% were seen once. Sequenced: PBMCs. Receptor source: a woman aged 40 to 55 in good health. Some clones in this sample may be carry-over from other donors' samples.

The chain uses TRBV6-5 and TRBJ2-7; 8 bases fit TRBD2. Germline trimming cut 9 bases from V and 3 bases from J; bases unmatched to any gene: 7. Germline CDR1 is MNHEY and CDR2 is SVGAGI. This CDR3 contains 13 residues. The CDR3 loop reads CASKRELNYEQYF. The CDR3 DNA sequence: TGTGCCAGTAAGCGGGAGCTAAACTACGAGCAGTACTTC.

CDR3 DNA sequence: TGTGCCTGGAGTCAGGGAGGCTCCAGGGGTGAAGCTTTCTTT. Translating it yields CAWSQGGSRGEAFF. This chain uses TRBV30 with TRBJ1-1; D possibly corresponds to TRBD1 (6 bases). Germline CDR1 is GTSNPN and CDR2 is SVGIG (reference sequence). Between the trimmed V and J ends, which lost 2 bases and 7 bases, there was a span of 17 bases. The CDR3 has 14 amino acids.

This rearrangement joins TRBV7-2 to TRBJ2-2, with a possible D match to TRBD1 (5 bases). V shed 4 bases and J shed 0 bases, with 12 bases lying between them. CDR1 is SGHTA, CDR2 FQGNSA, per germline. CDR3 length: 16 amino acids. The CDR3 sequence is CASSSNRFANTGELFF. The CDR3 nucleotides are TGTGCCAGCAGCTCCAACAGGTTCGCGAACACCGGGGAGCTGTTTTTT.

This chain joins TRBV7-2 and TRBJ1-2; 7 nucleotides align to TRBD1. CDR3 length equals 14 residues. V gave up 3 bases and J gave up 5 bases; unmatched junction bases: 6. The germline gives CDR1 SGHTA, CDR2 FQGNSA. CDR3 sequence (DNA): TGTGCCAGCAGCTTGGGGACAGTAATTTATGGCTACACCTTC. Its protein is CASSLGTVIYGYTF.

V and J are TRBV5-1 and TRBJ2-2; D is ambiguous. The CDR3 runs to 14 residues. The V gene lost 4 bases and the J gene lost 3 bases, with 10 bases spanning the gap. Germline values: CDR1 SGHRS, CDR2 YFSETQ. The CDR3 nucleotides read TGCGCCAGCAGCCCGAAGGTAGACACCGGGGAGCTGTTTTTT. Translating gives CASSPKVDTGELFF.

This clone was detected once. The rearrangement uses TRBV7-2 and TRBJ2-6; D ambiguous. CDR1 is SGHTA and CDR2 is FQGNSA in the germline V gene. The CDR3 covers 15 residues. The V end lost 3 bases, the J end lost 0 bases, and 6 bases lay between the germline ends. CDR3 nucleotide sequence: TGTGCCAGCAGCTTTGCCATCTCTGGGGCCAACGTCCTGACTTTC. It encodes CASSFAISGANVLTF.

The CDR3 DNA is TGTGCCAGCAGGCGCGGGGGCTTCGGGGAGCAGTTCTTC. The encoded protein is CASRRGGFGEQFF. The J gene is TRBJ2-1, the V gene TRBV13, with D maybe TRBD2 (7 bases). Germline CDR1 is PRHDT and CDR2 is FYEKMQ (reference sequence). V was trimmed by 6 bases and J by 10 bases, leaving 16 bases between them. This CDR3 has 13 amino acids.

This clone came up a few times. V gene TRBV7-9 combines with J gene TRBJ1-2; D remains unclear. CDR1 SEHNR and CDR2 FQNEAQ come from the germline V gene (reference sequence). The CDR3 length is 15 residues. Trimming removed 5 bases at V and 4 bases at J, with 17 bases between. CDR3 region: CASSTSVGGIYGYTF. In nucleotides, the CDR3 is TGTGCCAGCAGCACCTCCGTGGGAGGAATCTATGGCTACACCTTC.